Listed here are 27 T cell receptor beta chains from one sample, sequenced in a study of T-cell reconstitution after alpha-beta-depleted transplantation in children. Preparation of the TCRbeta library was carried out with unique molecular identifiers. Each CDR3 protein is one row after TCRdb ran MiXCR on the PCR reads. The sample includes some 400,000 distinct CDR3 sequences, 20% seen only once; the top ten take over 3.5%. Sequencing was performed on PBMCs from the stem cell graft donor, taken from the stem cell graft. These receptors originate from a human donor who donated a stem cell graft to a child with acute myeloid leukemia.

This clonotype was counted only a few times. The chain couples TRBV5-1 to TRBJ2-3; 11 bases line up with TRBD2. This CDR3 has 19 amino acids. V shed 4 bases, J shed 2 bases, and the junction held 15 bases outside the gene matches. Germline CDR1 SGHRS, CDR2 YFSETQ. The CDR3 here is CASSIERPRLAGNTDTQYF. The DNA for the CDR3 is TGCGCCAGCAGCATCGAGAGACCGAGACTAGCGGGAAACACAGATACGCAGTATTTT. Based on the CDR3 plus reference TRBV5-1 and TRBJ2-3, the full variable domain is KAGVTQTPRYLIKTRGQQVTLSCSPISGHRSVSWYQQTPGQGLQFLFEYFSETQRNKGNFPGRFSGRQFSNSRSEMNVSTLELGDSALYLCASSIERPRLAGNTDTQYFGPGTRLTVL.

This clonotype was picked up many times. J is TRBJ2-1 and V is TRBV20-1; 10 nucleotides line up with TRBD2. Trimming took 2 bases from V and 6 from J; bases not matched to a gene: 4. This CDR3 has 14 amino acids. Germline V CDR1 and CDR2: DFQATT, SNEGSKA (reference sequence). CDR3 nucleotide sequence: TGCAGTGCTAGACCCTTAGCGGGAGGCAATGAGCAGTTCTTC. Its protein product is CSARPLAGGNEQFF.

This chain connects TRBV20-1 to TRBJ2-2; TRBD1 might be the D (7 bases). Germline values: CDR1 DFQATT, CDR2 SNEGSKA (reference sequence). V lost 5 bases, J lost 0 bases, and 10 bases lay in between. The CDR3 has 14 amino acids. DNA of the CDR3: TGCAGTGCTGCGGGGACAGCGAACACCGGGGAGCTGTTTTTT. Translation gives CSAAGTANTGELFF.

The chain employs TRBV12-3 or TRBV12-4 and TRBJ1-5; tentative D call: TRBD1 (5 bases). Trimming took 3 bases from V and 7 from J, leaving 13 bases between them. The CDR3 extends over 14 amino acids. The CDR3 loop reads CASSFSGGRQPQHF. In nucleotides, the CDR3 is TGTGCCAGCAGTTTTTCCGGGGGAAGGCAGCCCCAGCATTTT.

The rearrangement uses TRBV2 and TRBJ2-5, with D tentatively TRBD2 (5 bases). The V gene lost 7 bases and the J gene lost 2 bases, with 8 bases spanning the gap. From germline, CDR1 is SNHLY and CDR2 FYNNEI. The CDR3 runs 12 residues. The CDR3 loop reads CASNRRQETQYF. DNA of the CDR3: TGTGCCAGCAATCGGAGGCAAGAGACCCAGTACTTC.

V gene TRBV5-1 combines with J gene TRBJ2-3; 8 nucleotides agree with TRBD2. The CDR3 is 14 residues long. Trimming took 7 bases from V and 2 from J; bases not matched to a gene: 6. The germline CDR1 and CDR2 sequences are SGHRS and YFSETQ. In DNA form, the CDR3 reads TGCGCCAGCCAAAAACTAGCGGACACAGATACGCAGTATTTT. Translation: CASQKLADTDTQYF.

Only a few counts were recorded for this clonotype. The chain carries TRBV7-9 and TRBJ2-7; 7 bases fit TRBD2. CDR1 and CDR2 from the germline V gene are SEHNR and FQNEAQ (reference sequence). CDR3 length equals 15 residues. The trim removed 2 bases at V and 7 bases at J, leaving 11 bases unmatched. CDR3 sequence reads: CASSLSLAAFREQYF. The DNA of the CDR3 is TGTGCCAGCAGCTTAAGCCTAGCGGCCTTTAGGGAGCAGTACTTC.

The table lists this clonotype with a few counts. The CDR3, as DNA: TGCAGTGCCGCAATGGACAGTAACTATGGCTACACCTTC. Protein: CSAAMDSNYGYTF. The gene calls are TRBV20-1 and TRBJ1-2; maybe TRBD1 (6 bases). Trimming stripped 6 bases from V and 1 base from J, with 12 bases between. The CDR3 covers 13 residues. CDR1 and CDR2 (germline): DFQATT, SNEGSKA (reference sequence).

This chain joins TRBV27 and TRBJ2-7; maybe TRBD1 (6 bases). V lost 6 bases to trimming and J lost 0 bases, with 12 bases between them. The germline V gene encodes CDR1 MNHEY and CDR2 SMNVEV (reference sequence). The CDR3 totals 14 residues. CDR3 in amino acids: CASRVGQTSYEQYF. DNA of the CDR3: TGTGCCAGCAGGGTCGGACAGACCTCCTACGAGCAGTACTTC.

This clonotype was seen repeatedly, ten times or more. V and J are TRBV20-1 and TRBJ1-1; TRBD1 matches 7 bases. Germline V CDR1 and CDR2: DFQATT, SNEGSKA (reference sequence). The CDR3 is made up of 16 amino acids. J gave up 0 bases and V 5 bases, and 12 bases lay outside the gene matches. The DNA for the CDR3 is TGCAGTGCTGACCAACGCCGACAGGGAGTGAACACTGAAGCTTTCTTT. It is translated as CSADQRRQGVNTEAFF.

J is TRBJ1-5 and V is TRBV6-1; no clear D. In germline, CDR1 is MNHNS, CDR2 SASEGT. The CDR3 loop spans 16 amino acids. Trimming stripped 3 bases from V and 0 bases from J, with 12 bases between. The chain's CDR3 is CASSEGSGYSNQPQHF. The CDR3 DNA reads as TGTGCCAGCAGTGAGGGCTCAGGTTATAGCAATCAGCCCCAGCATTTT.

This clonotype was detected many times. The V and J genes are TRBV12-3 or TRBV12-4 and TRBJ2-7, with 9 positions matching TRBD1. The length of the CDR3 is 14 residues. V lost 2 bases to trimming and J lost 7 bases; unmatched junction nucleotides: 6. The chain's CDR3 is CASSLTGTGFEQYF. In nucleotides, the CDR3 is TGTGCCAGCAGTTTAACCGGGACAGGGTTTGAGCAGTACTTC.

This clonotype was found many times. This sequence joins TRBV10-3 and TRBJ2-7, with no clear D. Germline loops: CDR1 ENHRY, CDR2 SYGVKD. The CDR3 has 14 residues. V lost 0 bases and J lost 1, with 7 bases in between. CDR3 DNA: TGTGCCATCAGTGAGTCGAGGCAATCCTACGAGCAGTACTTC. Amino acids: CAISESRQSYEQYF.

This clonotype showed up many times. This chain connects TRBV6-4 to TRBJ2-1, with TRBD2 matching 9 bases. CDR1 and CDR2 from the germline V gene are MRHNA and SNTAGT. The CDR3 spans 14 residues. The ends lost 4 bases at V and 7 bases at J; junction bases unmatched: 5. CDR3 in amino acids: CASSVAGAVNEQFF. As DNA, the CDR3 is TGTGCCAGCAGTGTAGCGGGAGCGGTTAATGAGCAGTTCTTC.

The chain couples TRBV20-1 to TRBJ2-1; 8 bases are shared with TRBD2. Germline loops: CDR1 DFQATT, CDR2 SNEGSKA (reference sequence). J gave up 6 bases and V 6 bases, and 13 bases lay outside the gene matches. The CDR3 sequence is 15 residues long. The CDR3 region has the DNA TGCAGTGCAGGAGCGAGCGGGAGCAGGGGCAATGAGCAGTTCTTC. This gives the protein CSAGASGSRGNEQFF.

The V call is TRBV5-1, the J call TRBJ2-1; 8 bases are shared with TRBD2. This CDR3 spans 14 amino acids. CDR1 is SGHRS and CDR2 is YFSETQ in the germline V gene. The ends lost 4 bases at V and 4 bases at J; junction bases unmatched: 4. The CDR3 bases are TGCGCCAGCAGCACAACTAGCGGATACAATGAGCAGTTCTTC. Translated, it gives CASSTTSGYNEQFF.

This clonotype was observed at least ten times. The chain recombines TRBV5-1 with TRBJ2-7; D tentatively reads TRBD1 or TRBD2 (5 bases each). The length of the CDR3 is 14 residues. V was shortened by 0 bases and J by 0 bases, with 7 bases between the two germline ends. Germline CDR1 reads SGHRS; CDR2 reads YFSETQ. This CDR3 reads CASSLEGSSYEQYF. DNA for the CDR3: TGCGCCAGCAGCTTGGAGGGGAGCTCCTACGAGCAGTACTTC.

This clonotype has at least ten counts. The chain joins TRBV7-2 to TRBJ2-2, with 7 bases identical to TRBD1. Germline CDR1 is SGHTA and CDR2 is FQGNSA. The CDR3 consists of 14 residues. Trimming cost V 6 bases and J 5 bases; bases outside gene matches: 6. CDR3 in amino acids: CASSLQGRTGELFF. Here the CDR3 DNA reads TGTGCCAGCAGTTTACAGGGGAGAACCGGGGAGCTGTTTTTT.

The J gene is TRBJ2-1, the V gene TRBV29-1; D might be TRBD1 (6 bases). V dropped 0 bases and J dropped 15 bases, with 15 bases sitting between them. The germline V gene has CDR1 SQVTM and CDR2 ANQGSEA. The length of the CDR3 is 12 residues. CDR3 region: CSVEEGALGGFF. CDR3 sequence (DNA): TGCAGCGTTGAAGAGGGGGCCCTAGGGGGGTTCTTC.

This clonotype has only one observation. This chain uses TRBV6-2 or TRBV6-3 with TRBJ2-2; 8 bases fit TRBD2. There are 15 residues in the CDR3. V gave up 4 bases and J gave up 4 bases; unmatched junction bases: 5. CDR1 MNHEY and CDR2 SVGEGT come from the germline V gene. Here the CDR3 DNA reads TGTGCCAGCAGTTTAACCCGGGAGGGCACCGGGGAGCTGTTTTTT. It is translated as CASSLTREGTGELFF.

The table lists this clonotype with a few counts. This chain links TRBV6-5 with TRBJ1-2, with D unresolved. The CDR3 has 14 residues. Trimming pared 6 bases from V and 4 bases from J, leaving 15 bases between. From germline, CDR1 is MNHEY and CDR2 SVGAGI. CDR3 nucleotides: TGTGCCAGCAGCTTAGACCTCACTTCCTATGGCTACACCTTC. Residues: CASSLDLTSYGYTF.

Note on this clonotype: This may be a read error: a much more frequent sequence differs by one nucleotide. The chain has TRBV12-3 or TRBV12-4 and TRBJ2-7; D is unresolved. The CDR3 sequence is 12 residues long. V was trimmed by 6 bases and J by 6 bases, leaving 12 bases between them. The CDR3 loop is CASRYSASEQYF. CDR3 coding DNA: TGTGCCAGCAGATACTCGGCGAGCGAGCAGTACTTC.

This clonotype was counted ten times or more. The chain carries TRBV29-1 and TRBJ1-3, with D tentatively TRBD1 (5 bases). V lost 1 base to trimming and J lost 3 bases, with 13 bases between them. The germline gives CDR1 SQVTM, CDR2 ANQGSEA. This CDR3 has 15 amino acids. CDR3 nucleotides: TGCAGCGTTGAAGGAGGAGGGGCGAATGGAAACACCATATATTTT. Amino acids: CSVEGGGANGNTIYF.

This clonotype was counted many times. V gene TRBV20-1 combines with J gene TRBJ2-3; 7 bases agree with TRBD1. CDR1 and CDR2 from the germline V gene are DFQATT and SNEGSKA (reference sequence). The CDR3 contains 15 residues. V trimming: 0 bases; J trimming: 3 bases; junction bases outside the gene matches: 6. The CDR3 sequence is CSARDIRGLTDTQYF. As DNA, the CDR3 is TGCAGTGCTAGAGATATTAGGGGGCTTACAGATACGCAGTATTTT.

The V and J genes are TRBV21-1 and TRBJ2-7; the D call in the table, TRBD1, was not verified against the DNA. TRBV21-1 is a pseudogene locus. This CDR3 is 17 amino acids long. The CDR3 coding sequence is TGTGCCAGCAGCAAACCCACAGGGAGTGGGTCCTCCTACGAGCAGTACTTC. Translated: CASSKPTGSGSSYEQYF.

The rearrangement uses TRBV12-3 or TRBV12-4 and TRBJ2-2, with TRBD2 identical over 13 bases. The CDR3 covers 17 residues. V trimming: 5 bases; J trimming: 0 bases; junction bases outside the gene matches: 3. The CDR3 nucleotides are TGTGCCAGCAGTCCTGGGACTAGCGGGACGAACACCGGGGAGCTGTTTTTT. Protein product: CASSPGTSGTNTGELFF.

The chain carries TRBV3-1 and TRBJ2-3; tentative D call: TRBD2 (6 bases). V was shortened by 3 bases and J by 5 bases, with 12 bases between the two germline ends. CDR3 size: 14 residues. Germline V gives CDR1 LGHDT, CDR2 YNNKEL (reference sequence). The CDR3 here is CASSQHQAGDTQYF. The CDR3 nucleotides are TGTGCCAGCAGCCAGCACCAAGCGGGAGATACGCAGTATTTT.